The 9 T cell receptor beta chains reported below all come from one sample, sequenced in a study of CD8+CD57+ T cells in acquired aplastic anemia. Patients chosen for sequencing had CD8+CD57+ cells that had expanded, as shown by flow cytometry. Genomic DNA served as template for TCR beta VDJ and CDR3 profiling. TCRdb ran MiXCR on the reads and lists one entry per CDR3 protein. The sample comprises about 180,000 distinct CDR3 sequences, approximately 48% of which are singletons, and under 15% rests with the top ten. Sequenced input: sorted CD4+, CD8+, or CD8+CD57+ T cells (not recorded which) from PBMCs. All receptors come from a human donor with aplastic anemia.

V gene TRBV5-1 combines with J gene TRBJ1-4; D gene uncertain. In germline, CDR1 is SGHRS, CDR2 YFSETQ. The CDR3 is 14 amino acids. V was trimmed by 2 bases and J by 3 bases, leaving 8 bases between them. Written as DNA, the CDR3 is TGCGCCAGCAGCTTAGGGAAATCTAATGAAAAACTGTTTTTT. The encoded protein is CASSLGKSNEKLFF.

The chain combines TRBV24-1 with TRBJ2-3; possible D gene TRBD2, 6 bases. The germline CDR1 and CDR2 sequences are KGHDR and SFDVKD. Trimming stripped 6 bases from V and 4 bases from J, with 10 bases between. The CDR3 has 13 residues. The CDR3 DNA reads TGTGCCACCAGTATAGCGGCGGCAGATACGCAGTATTTT. This sequence encodes CATSIAAADTQYF.

V gene TRBV12-3 or TRBV12-4 combines with J gene TRBJ1-3, with unresolved D. CDR3 length: 13 amino acids. Trimming removed 1 base at V and 8 bases at J, with 9 bases between. This CDR3 is CASSLDRAYTIYF. The DNA of the CDR3 is TGTGCCAGCAGTTTAGATAGGGCGTACACCATATATTTT.

The genes are TRBV12-3 or TRBV12-4 and TRBJ2-5, with D unresolved. Trimming shortened V by 3 bases and J by 5 bases, and 10 bases separated the two germline ends. This CDR3 has 13 amino acids. CDR3 amino acids: CASSFAWLETQYF. CDR3 nucleotide sequence: TGTGCCAGCAGTTTTGCGTGGCTGGAGACCCAGTACTTC.

The chain has TRBV24-1 and TRBJ2-5; D is possibly TRBD2 (5 bases). The germline gives CDR1 KGHDR, CDR2 SFDVKD. Trimming took 1 base from V and 3 from J, leaving 11 bases between them. The CDR3 is 15 amino acids. The CDR3, as DNA: TGTGCCACCAGTGATTTAGGGAGCTGGGAAGAGACCCAGTACTTC. The encoded protein is CATSDLGSWEETQYF.

The J gene is TRBJ1-6, the V gene TRBV19, with TRBD1 matching 7 bases. The V gene end was trimmed by 6 bases and the J gene end by 6 bases; junction bases not matched to a gene: 8. Germline CDR1 reads LNHDA; CDR2 reads SQIVND (reference sequence). This CDR3 has 15 residues. In DNA form, the CDR3 reads TGTGCCAGTAGCACCGGACAGGTGGCTAATTCACCCCTCCACTTT. Translating gives CASSTGQVANSPLHF.

About this clonotype itself: The junction departs from germline at one end; a sequencing error may be responsible. The chain couples TRBV11-2 to TRBJ2-3; maybe TRBD1 (6 bases). The length of the CDR3 is 16 residues. CDR1 is SGHAT, CDR2 FQNNGV, per germline. CDR3 DNA sequence: TGTGCCAACAGCCAGAATACAGGGATAGGAACAGATACGCAGTATTTT. Encoded protein: CANSQNTGIGTDTQYF.

V is TRBV10-3 and J is TRBJ2-5; D ambiguous. Germline V gene data show CDR1 as ENHRY and CDR2 as SYGVKD. CDR3 size: 12 residues. Trimming took off 3 bases at V and 4 bases at J, with 6 bases between the two ends. CDR3 sequence: CAISENGETQYF. The CDR3 DNA is TGTGCCATCAGTGAAAACGGAGAGACCCAGTACTTC.

The V gene is TRBV5-1, the J gene TRBJ2-2; D gene unclear. The germline V gene has CDR1 SGHRS and CDR2 YFSETQ. The CDR3 has 16 residues. Trimming pared 0 bases from V and 3 bases from J, leaving 12 bases between. DNA for the CDR3: TGCGCCAGCAGCTTGGGGGCAGCTTGGGACACCGGGGAGCTGTTTTTT. It encodes CASSLGAAWDTGELFF.